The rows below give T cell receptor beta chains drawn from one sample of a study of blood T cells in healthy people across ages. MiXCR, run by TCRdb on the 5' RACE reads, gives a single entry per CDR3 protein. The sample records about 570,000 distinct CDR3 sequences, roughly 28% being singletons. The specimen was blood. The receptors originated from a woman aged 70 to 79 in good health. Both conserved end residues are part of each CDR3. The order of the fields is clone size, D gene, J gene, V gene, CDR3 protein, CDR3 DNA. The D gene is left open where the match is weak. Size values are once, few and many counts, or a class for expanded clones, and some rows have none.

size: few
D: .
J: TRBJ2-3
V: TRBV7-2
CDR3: CASSLGRGVPTDTQYF
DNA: TGTGCCAGCAGCTTAGGCAGGGGTGTCCCCACAGATACGCAGTATTTT

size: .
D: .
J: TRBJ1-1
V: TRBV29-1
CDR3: CSVDQVSAAFF
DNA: TGCAGCGTCGACCAGGTCTCGGCGGCTTTCTTT

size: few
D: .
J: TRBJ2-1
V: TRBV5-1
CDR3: CASSIAYYQNEQFF
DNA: TGCGCCAGCAGCATCGCGTACTACCAAAATGAGCAGTTCTTC

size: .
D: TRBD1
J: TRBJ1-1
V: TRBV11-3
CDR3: CASSFDRGHPNTEAFF
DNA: TGTGCCAGCAGCTTCGACAGGGGGCATCCGAACACTGAAGCTTTCTTT

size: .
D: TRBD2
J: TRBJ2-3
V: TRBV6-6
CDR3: CASRSSGGAVDTQYF
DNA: TGTGCCAGCAGGTCCAGCGGGGGGGCGGTAGATACGCAGTATTTT

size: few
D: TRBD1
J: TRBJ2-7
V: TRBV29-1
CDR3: CSVTLTGTGMGYF
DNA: TGCAGCGTGACTCTTACCGGGACAGGGATGGGTTACTTC

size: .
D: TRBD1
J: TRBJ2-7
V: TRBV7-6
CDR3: CASSSDYRGSYEQYF
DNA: TGTGCCAGCAGCTCAGACTACAGGGGCTCCTACGAGCAGTACTTC

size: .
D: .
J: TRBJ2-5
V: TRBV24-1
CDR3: CATGLGETQYF
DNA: TGTGCCACAGGCCTGGGGGAGACCCAGTACTTC

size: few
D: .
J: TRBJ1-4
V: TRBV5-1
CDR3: CASSLGGDAKLFF
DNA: TGCGCCAGCAGCTTGGGGGGGGATGCGAAACTGTTTTTT

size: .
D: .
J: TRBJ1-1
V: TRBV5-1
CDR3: CASSLSSTFDEAFF
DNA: TGCGCCAGCAGCTTGTCCTCCACTTTCGACGAAGCTTTCTTT

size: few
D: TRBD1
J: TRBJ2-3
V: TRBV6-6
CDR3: CASSVRGRQSGDTQYF
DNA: TGTGCCAGCAGCGTTAGGGGGCGTCAATCAGGAGATACGCAGTATTTT

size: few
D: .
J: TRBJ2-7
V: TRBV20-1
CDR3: CSARQESYEQYF
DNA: TGCAGTGCTAGACAGGAGTCCTACGAGCAGTACTTC

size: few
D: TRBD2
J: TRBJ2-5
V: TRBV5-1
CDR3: CASTLAGEETQYF
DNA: TGTGCCAGTACACTAGCGGGGGAAGAGACCCAGTACTTC

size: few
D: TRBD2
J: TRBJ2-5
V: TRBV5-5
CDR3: CASSSSSGGRETQYF
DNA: TGTGCCAGCAGCTCTTCTAGCGGGGGCCGGGAGACCCAGTACTTC

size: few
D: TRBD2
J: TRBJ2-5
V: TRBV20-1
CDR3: CSAPHPSRGLQETQYF
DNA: TGCAGTGCACCTCACCCCTCCCGGGGACTACAAGAGACCCAGTACTTC

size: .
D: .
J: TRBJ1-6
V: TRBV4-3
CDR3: CATGSALASPLHF
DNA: TGCGCCACCGGGTCGGCCCTGGCTTCACCCCTCCACTTT

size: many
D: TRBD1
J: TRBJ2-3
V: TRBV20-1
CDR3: CSALGQGGTDTQYF
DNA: TGCAGTGCCCTAGGACAGGGTGGCACAGATACGCAGTATTTT

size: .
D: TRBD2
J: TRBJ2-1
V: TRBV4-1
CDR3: CASSQDRGRGGAYNEQFF
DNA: TGCGCCAGCAGCCAAGATCGTGGGCGGGGGGGCGCCTACAATGAGCAGTTCTTC

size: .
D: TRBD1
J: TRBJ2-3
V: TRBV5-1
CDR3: CASNTGGGAEGDTQYF
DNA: TGCGCCAGCAATACAGGGGGAGGAGCTGAGGGTGATACGCAGTATTTT

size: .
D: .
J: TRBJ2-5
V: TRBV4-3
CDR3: CASSQGDRPWGTQYF
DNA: TGCGCCAGCAGCCAAGGGGATCGCCCCTGGGGGACCCAGTACTTC

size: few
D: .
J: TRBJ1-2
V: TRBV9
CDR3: CASSEAGRGYTF
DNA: TGTGCCAGCAGCGAGGCGGGGAGGGGCTACACCTTC

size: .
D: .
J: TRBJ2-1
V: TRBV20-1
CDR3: CSASVLDLSYNEQFF
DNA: TGCAGTGCTAGTGTACTAGATCTGTCCTACAATGAGCAGTTCTTC

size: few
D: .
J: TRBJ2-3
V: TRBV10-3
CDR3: CAISERTDTQYF
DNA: TGTGCCATCAGTGAAAGAACAGATACGCAGTATTTT

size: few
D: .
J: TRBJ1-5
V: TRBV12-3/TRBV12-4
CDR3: CASRKGGNQPQHF
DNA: TGTGCCAGCAGGAAAGGGGGCAATCAGCCCCAGCATTTT